These 3 T cell receptor beta chains share one sample of origin, sequenced in a study of patients and donors after allogeneic stem cell transplantation. MiXCR was run by TCRdb on the RT-PCR reads, yielding one entry per CDR3 protein. The sample consists of more than 850,000 distinct CDR3 sequences, under 20% of them appearing once. Sequencing was performed on blood, either unsorted or a sorted T cell fraction (not recorded which). The receptors here all came from a human donor who was either an allogeneic HSCT recipient or a stem cell or donor lymphocyte infusion donor (not recorded which). It is not recorded whose cells these are; they may come from a transplant donor.

This clonotype has only a few counts. V and J are TRBV9 and TRBJ2-2; 8 nucleotides line up with TRBD1. Trimming at V came to 4 bases and at J to 1 base, leaving 6 bases not matched to a gene. This CDR3 is built from 16 residues. The germline V gene has CDR1 SGDLS and CDR2 YYNGEE. CDR3 coding DNA: TGTGCCAGCAGCCCCCGAGGGACAGGGAACACCGGGGAGCTGTTTTTT. This encodes CASSPRGTGNTGELFF.

CDR3 region: CASSLYRTTDTQYF. CDR3 nucleotides: TGCGCCAGCAGCCTCTATCGAACCACAGATACGCAGTATTTT. The chain uses TRBV5-1 and TRBJ2-3; D is unresolved. Trimming removed 4 bases from V and 2 bases from J, with 11 bases in between. The CDR3 extends over 14 amino acids. Germline assignment: CDR1 SGHRS and CDR2 YFSETQ. Full variable domain (missing parts from reference TRBV5-1 and TRBJ2-3): KAGVTQTPRYLIKTRGQQVTLSCSPISGHRSVSWYQQTPGQGLQFLFEYFSETQRNKGNFPGRFSGRQFSNSRSEMNVSTLELGDSALYLCASSLYRTTDTQYFGPGTRLTVL.

This sequence joins TRBV20-1 and TRBJ2-3, with TRBD2 identical over 11 bases. Trimming removed 5 bases from V and 5 bases from J; junction bases left unmatched: 12. The CDR3 runs 16 residues. From germline, CDR1 is DFQATT and CDR2 SNEGSKA (reference sequence). The CDR3 bases are TGCAGTGCTCTTACCCTTAGCGGGGGGGGTAGAGATACGCAGTATTTT. Translated: CSALTLSGGGRDTQYF.